Listed below are T cell receptor beta chains from one sample, sequenced in a study of blood T cells in healthy people across ages. TCRdb re-derived calls from the 5' RACE reads in MiXCR, one entry per CDR3 protein. The sample has roughly 1.4 million distinct CDR3 sequences; roughly 60% are singletons. Material: blood. These receptors were collected from a man aged 18 to 29 in good health. Both conserved end residues are part of each CDR3. The D gene is left open where the match is weak. Clone size is stated in some rows and not others, as once, few, many or a class when expanded.

J	V	D	size	DNA	CDR3
TRBJ1-3	TRBV15	-	-	TGTGCCACCAGCAGCTTTCTGAACACCATATATTTT	CATSSFLNTIYF
TRBJ1-4	TRBV4-3	-	-	TGCGCCAGCAGCCGTGGACCTTCAACTAATGAAAAACTGTTTTTT	CASSRGPSTNEKLFF
TRBJ1-2	TRBV7-9	TRBD1	once	TGTGCCAGCAGCTTAGTTGGGGACAGGGACGGTGGCTACACCTTC	CASSLVGDRDGGYTF
TRBJ2-1	TRBV20-1	-	-	TGCAGTGCTAGGAGTCTTGATAAGGGGCGGGATGAGCAGTTCTTC	CSARSLDKGRDEQFF
TRBJ2-1	TRBV30	-	-	TGTGCCTGGAGGGCCACCACTGGGGGGAGTTACAATGAGCAGTTCTTC	CAWRATTGGSYNEQFF
TRBJ2-7	TRBV7-9	-	-	TGTGCCAGCAGCTTTACGGAATCCTCCTACGAGCAGTACTTC	CASSFTESSYEQYF
TRBJ2-4	TRBV20-1	-	-	TGCAGTGCTAGATGGGACCCGAAAAACATTCAGTACTTC	CSARWDPKNIQYF
TRBJ1-1	TRBV18	-	-	TGTGCCAGCTCACCACGGCAAAACATGAACACTGAAGCTTTCTTT	CASSPRQNMNTEAFF
TRBJ2-4	TRBV6-5	-	-	TGTGCCAGCAGCCATCAGGGTAGGAAAAACATTCAGTACTTC	CASSHQGRKNIQYF
TRBJ1-5	TRBV4-1	-	-	TGCGCCAGCAGCCACAACCAACTAAACAACGACGGCAATCAGCCCCGGCATTTT	CASSHNQLNNDGNQPRHF
TRBJ2-7	TRBV6-1	TRBD2	few	TGTGCCAGCAGGGGGGAGACTAGCGGGAGGCTCTACAATGAGCAGTACTTC	CASRGETSGRLYNEQYF
TRBJ2-5	TRBV4-1	-	few	TGCGCCAGCAGCCAGGGCCCGGGACAACAACAAGAGACCCAGTACTTC	CASSQGPGQQQETQYF
TRBJ2-1	TRBV20-1	-	-	TGCAGTGGACGGACCTACAATGAGCAGTTCTTC	CSGRTYNEQFF
TRBJ2-7	TRBV14	TRBD1	-	TGTGCCAGCAGCCAGGACAGGAAGCTCTCCTACGAGCAGTACTTC	CASSQDRKLSYEQYF
TRBJ1-6	TRBV4-3	-	-	TGCGCCAGCAGCCAGGGTGCAGGCGTGAATTCACCCCTCCACTTT	CASSQGAGVNSPLHF
TRBJ2-1	TRBV4-3	TRBD1	few	TGCGCCAGCAGCCAAGGGGACAGGGAAGTTGAGCAGTTCTTC	CASSQGDREVEQFF
TRBJ2-6	TRBV29-1	-	few	TGCAGCGTTGAAACAGCCGGCTGGGCCAACGTCCTGACTTTC	CSVETAGWANVLTF
TRBJ1-3	TRBV6-6	-	-	TGTGCCAGCAGTTTCACGGGAAGCTCTGGAAACACCATATATTTT	CASSFTGSSGNTIYF
TRBJ2-1	TRBV29-1	-	-	TGCAGCGTTGAAGTGGCGCTAGCTGGTGAGCAGTTCTTC	CSVEVALAGEQFF
TRBJ1-2	TRBV7-2	-	-	TGTGCCAGCAGCTTAAGGGGGTGGCAGGACCCCGGGCGGTATGGCTACACCTTC	CASSLRGWQDPGRYGYTF
TRBJ1-2	TRBV4-3	-	-	TGCGCCAGCAGCCAAGAAATAGAAGTGGGAGGGGGCTACACCTTC	CASSQEIEVGGGYTF
TRBJ2-5	TRBV7-2	TRBD2	-	TGTGCCAGCAGCTCTTTAGCGGGGGGGCAGAAAGAGACCCAGTACTTC	CASSSLAGGQKETQYF
TRBJ1-2	TRBV29-1	-	-	TGCAGCGTTGAAGACCGAGGCCCCTATGGCCACACCTTC	CSVEDRGPYGHTF
TRBJ2-1	TRBV24-1	-	-	TGTGCCACCAGTGATAGCGGGAATGAGCAGTTCTTC	CATSDSGNEQFF
TRBJ1-4	TRBV20-1	-	few	TGCAGTGCTACTCCTGTAGACAGTACATTTGATTCAACTAATGAAAAACTGTTTTTT	CSATPVDSTFDSTNEKLFF
TRBJ2-7	TRBV29-1	-	few	TGCAGCGTTCACAGTGATTCCTACGAGCAGTACTTC	CSVHSDSYEQYF
TRBJ1-5	TRBV12-3/TRBV12-4	-	-	TGTGCCAGCAGTCGACAGTCCTCCGATCAGCCCCAGCATTTT	CASSRQSSDQPQHF
TRBJ1-2	TRBV25-1	-	-	TGTGCCAGCAGTGAAGTGCCCCCCCCTGGAGGCTACACCTTC	CASSEVPPPGGYTF
TRBJ2-1	TRBV11-2	-	-	TGTGCCAGCAGCTTAGGGGGAGACCCTCGCAGGACCTACAATGAGCAGTTCTTC	CASSLGGDPRRTYNEQFF
TRBJ2-1	TRBV3-1	TRBD1	few	TGTGCCAGCAGCCAAGATCTCGGGACAGGCTACAATGAGCAGTTCTTC	CASSQDLGTGYNEQFF
TRBJ1-2	TRBV4-1	TRBD1	few	TGCGCCAGCAGCCTAGGGACAGGGGGCGCAAATGGCTACACCTTC	CASSLGTGGANGYTF
TRBJ2-3	TRBV4-1	-	-	TGCGCCAGCAGCCAAGAACGGACACCTACGGATACGCAGTATTTT	CASSQERTPTDTQYF
TRBJ1-2	TRBV5-6	TRBD1	once	TGTGCCAGCAGCCGGACAGGGGAACTCACTTCAGGCCGCTACACCTTC	CASSRTGELTSGRYTF
TRBJ2-7	TRBV7-6	TRBD1	few	TGTGCCAGCAGCCTCGACAGGGGGACCTCCTACGAGCAGTACTTC	CASSLDRGTSYEQYF
TRBJ1-4	TRBV10-3	-	-	TGTGCCATCAGTGAGTCTGAGGCCGCAACTAATGAAGAACTGTTTTTT	CAISESEAATNEELFF
TRBJ2-7	TRBV4-1	-	-	TGCGCCAGCAGCCAAGATGGCGCAGGGAGTGGCGAACAGTACTTC	CASSQDGAGSGEQYF
TRBJ2-7	TRBV11-3	-	-	TGTGCCAGCAGCTTTGGCCCGGACTCCTACGAGCAGTACTTC	CASSFGPDSYEQYF
TRBJ2-5	TRBV7-9	TRBD1	many	TGTGCCAGCAGTTTAAGAGACAGGGGGGAGACCCAGTACTTC	CASSLRDRGETQYF
TRBJ2-3	TRBV4-3	-	-	TGCGCCAGCAGCCAAGCACGGGACTTTCACACAGATACGCAGTATTTT	CASSQARDFHTDTQYF
TRBJ2-3	TRBV25-1	TRBD2	-	TGTGCCAGCAGTGAGTCGTTTGGGACTAGCTTAGATACGCAGTATTTT	CASSESFGTSLDTQYF
TRBJ2-5	TRBV2	-	-	TGTGCCAGCAGTGTACGACTAGACTACCAAGAGACCCAGTACTTC	CASSVRLDYQETQYF
TRBJ2-3	TRBV4-1	TRBD2	-	TGCGCCAGCAGCCAAGGGACTAGCGGGAGAGGAGATACGCAGTATTTT	CASSQGTSGRGDTQYF
TRBJ2-5	TRBV6-6	TRBD1	-	TGTGCCAGCAGTTACAGGGACAGGCAAGAGACCCAGTACTTC	CASSYRDRQETQYF
TRBJ2-5	TRBV15	TRBD2	-	TGTGCCACCAGCGGAGATCAAGCGGGGATACAAGAGACCCAGTACTTC	CATSGDQAGIQETQYF
TRBJ1-4	TRBV12-3/TRBV12-4	-	few	TGTGCCAGCAGTTTGTGGGGGACGGATGAAAAACTGTTTTTT	CASSLWGTDEKLFF
TRBJ2-5	TRBV6-1	-	-	TGTGCCAGCAGTGAAGGGGGGACTCACCAAGAGACCCAGTACTTC	CASSEGGTHQETQYF
TRBJ1-2	TRBV4-1	-	-	TGCGCCAGCAGCCAAACACTCTATAACTATGGCTACACCTTC	CASSQTLYNYGYTF
TRBJ1-2	TRBV6-6	-	-	TGTGCCAGCAGTTACTCGGCCAGGGCTCACTATGGCTACACCTTC	CASSYSARAHYGYTF
TRBJ1-1	TRBV7-8	-	-	TGTGCCAGCAGCTATCGAGAAAACCTAGGGGTAGCTGAAGCTTTCTTT	CASSYRENLGVAEAFF
TRBJ1-1	TRBV20-1	TRBD1	-	TGCAGTGCTTTTCCCGGGACAGGGGATAACACTGAAGCTTTCTTT	CSAFPGTGDNTEAFF
TRBJ1-2	TRBV6-5	-	-	TGTGCCACCTCCAGAGAGGGGAACTATGGCTACACCTTC	CATSREGNYGYTF
TRBJ1-1	TRBV18	-	-	TGTGCCAGCTCACTGGAAGGGTGGGACACTGAAGCTTTCTTT	CASSLEGWDTEAFF
TRBJ2-7	TRBV10-1	TRBD1	-	TGCGCCAGCAGTGAGTCTAAGGGACAGGGTATCGACGAGCAGTACTTC	CASSESKGQGIDEQYF
TRBJ2-5	TRBV28	-	-	TGTGCCAGCACCCACCTGGTGGGGGAAGAGACCCAGTACTTC	CASTHLVGEETQYF
TRBJ2-1	TRBV20-1	-	-	TGCAGTGCTAGGGACTTAGGAGGGACGGCCTTCGGGCAGTTCTTC	CSARDLGGTAFGQFF
TRBJ2-3	TRBV6-5	-	-	TGTGCCAGCAGTTACGCCCTCACAGATACGCAGTATTTT	CASSYALTDTQYF
TRBJ2-1	TRBV11-1	TRBD1	few	TGTGCCAGCAGCTTTTGGGGACAGGGTTCCGGGAATGAGCAGTTCTTC	CASSFWGQGSGNEQFF
TRBJ1-1	TRBV6-5	-	-	TGTGCCAGCAGTTACGGTCCAGAGGGGTTCATGAACACTGAAGCTTTCTTT	CASSYGPEGFMNTEAFF